This passage covers 32 T cell receptor beta chains from one sample sequenced in a study of cytomegalovirus exposure and HLA in healthy donors (dated by TCRdb to about 2017). The method was the immunoSEQ multiplex PCR assay. TCRdb re-hosts the immuneACCESS table, in-frame sequences only. Its copies lack some clones; in the studies checked, an unresolved V gene accounts for under half of them, and the cause for the rest is not known. This sample is represented by 100,000 to 150,000 clones; about 96% of them were singletons. In total, the top ten clones hold 1.7% of the sample. The sequencing input was PBMCs. The receptors shown here come from a man between 18 and 35 years old in good health and CMV-seronegative.

The chain uses TRBV10-1 and TRBJ2-1; D is possibly TRBD2 (6 bases). The CDR3 totals 15 residues. The germline gives CDR1 WNHNN, CDR2 SYGVQD (reference sequence). Trimming cost V 7 bases and J 0 bases, with 13 bases left between them. CDR3 region: CASNSGGLSYNEQFF. The CDR3 bases are TGCGCCAGCAACTCCGGGGGACTCTCCTACAATGAGCAGTTCTTC.

This chain links TRBV9 with TRBJ2-5; D might be TRBD2 (5 bases). V was pared by 0 bases and J by 1 base, with 16 bases between. Per the germline V gene, CDR1 is SGDLS and CDR2 is YYNGEE. The length of the CDR3 is 17 residues. The CDR3 region is CASSVEDGSGLQETQYF. The CDR3 region has the DNA TGTGCCAGCAGCGTAGAGGATGGGAGCGGCCTCCAAGAGACCCAGTACTTC.

The rearrangement joins TRBV29-1 to TRBJ2-3; 7 nucleotides align to TRBD1. Germline CDR1 and CDR2: SQVTM and ANQGSEA. This CDR3 spans 15 amino acids. V trimming: 7 bases; J trimming: 0 bases; junction bases outside the gene matches: 10. The CDR3 reads CSAGTGTVSTDTQYF. CDR3 coding DNA: TGCAGCGCGGGGACCGGGACAGTAAGCACAGATACGCAGTATTTT.

The chain employs TRBV28 and TRBJ2-7; 11 bases align to TRBD1. This CDR3 is 14 amino acids long. Trimming removed 6 bases from V and 2 bases from J; junction bases left unmatched: 3. Germline V gene sequence: CDR1 MDHEN, CDR2 SYDVKM. The CDR3 bases are TGTGCCAGCAGGGGGGGACAGGGGGCCTACGAGCAGTACTTC. Translating gives CASRGGQGAYEQYF. Drawing the rest from reference TRBV28 and TRBJ2-7, the complete variable domain is DVKVTQSSRYLVKRTGEKVFLECVQDMDHENMFWYRQDPGLGLRLIYFSYDVKMKEKGDIPEGYSVSREKKERFSLILESASTNQTSMYLCASRGGQGAYEQYFGPGTRLTVT.

This sequence joins TRBV28 and TRBJ1-2; D uncertain. The CDR3 consists of 10 residues. V lost 3 bases and J lost 8, with 4 bases in between. Germline CDR1 is MDHEN and CDR2 is SYDVKM. The CDR3, as DNA: TGTGCCAGCAGTTTGCGGGGCTACACCTTC. Translating it yields CASSLRGYTF.

The sample holds one count of this clone. The rearrangement joins TRBV7-3 to TRBJ2-1, with 8 bases aligning to TRBD2. The V gene's germline CDR1 is SGHTA and CDR2 FQGTGA. The J segment lost 7 bases and the V segment lost 3 bases, leaving 11 bases of the junction unmatched. This CDR3 region has 16 residues. DNA of the CDR3: TGTGCCAGCAGCTTGCAGGGGCTGGGGACTAGGAATGAGCAGTTCTTC. Residues: CASSLQGLGTRNEQFF.

This chain links TRBV7-2 with TRBJ2-1, with a weak D call TRBD2 (5 bases). The length of the CDR3 is 15 residues. Between the trimmed V and J ends, which lost 1 base and 0 bases, there was a span of 7 bases. Germline lookup yields CDR1 SGHTA and CDR2 FQGNSA. CDR3: CASSLGESSYNEQFF. CDR3 coding DNA: TGTGCCAGCAGCTTAGGGGAGAGCTCCTACAATGAGCAGTTCTTC.

The chain employs TRBV5-1 and TRBJ2-3; 12 bases match TRBD2. Germline CDR1 SGHRS, CDR2 YFSETQ. V lost 4 bases, J lost 6 bases, and 12 bases stayed unmatched. The CDR3 length is 17 residues. The CDR3 region has the DNA TGCGCCAGCAGCCGATCGACACTAGCGGGAGGCTCTGATACGCAGTATTTT. It translates to CASSRSTLAGGSDTQYF.

This chain links TRBV19 with TRBJ2-2; 10 bases match TRBD2. The V and J ends lost 7 bases and 13 bases, in that order; junction bases with no gene match: 9. Germline CDR1 is LNHDA and CDR2 is SQIVND (reference sequence). This CDR3 is built from 13 residues. CDR3 sequence: CASIESGREWLFF. The CDR3 DNA reads TGTGCCAGTATCGAAAGCGGGAGGGAATGGCTGTTTTTT.

This chain joins TRBV15 and TRBJ1-4, with 11 bases identical to TRBD1. The CDR3 is made up of 15 amino acids. Germline assignment: CDR1 LNHNV and CDR2 YYDKDF (reference sequence). J was trimmed by 7 bases and V by 0 bases; bases with no gene match: 1. The CDR3 region is CATSRDGQGAEKLFF. CDR3 nucleotide sequence: TGTGCCACCAGCAGAGATGGACAGGGGGCTGAAAAACTGTTTTTT.

The chain combines TRBV30 with TRBJ1-2; D not certain. Germline V gene data show CDR1 as GTSNPN and CDR2 as SVGIG (reference sequence). V was pared by 0 bases and J by 6 bases, with 17 bases between. This CDR3 has 15 residues. CDR3 loop: CAWSVTAGYRDGYTF. In DNA, the CDR3 is TGTGCCTGGAGTGTTACTGCGGGGTATAGGGATGGCTACACCTTC.

The V gene is TRBV28, the J gene TRBJ2-3, with D hard to call. Deletions cut 6 bases from V and 6 bases from J, with 10 bases between. Per germline, CDR1 MDHEN and CDR2 SYDVKM. The CDR3 contains 12 residues. The CDR3: CASRLISDTQYF. CDR3 in DNA: TGTGCCAGCAGGTTAATATCCGATACGCAGTATTTT.

The rearrangement uses TRBV30 and TRBJ2-7; 8 nucleotides match TRBD2. This CDR3 spans 14 amino acids. V dropped 3 bases and J dropped 3; count of bases not matched to a gene: 7. Germline V gives CDR1 GTSNPN, CDR2 SVGIG (reference sequence). The CDR3 DNA follows: TGTGCCTGGAGACCACGGGGGGGATACTACGAGCAGTACTTC. Translation: CAWRPRGGYYEQYF.

This sequence joins TRBV19 and TRBJ2-7; no firm D call. V dropped 2 bases and J dropped 3 bases, with 11 bases sitting between them. CDR1 is LNHDA and CDR2 is SQIVND in the germline V gene (reference sequence). This CDR3 has 14 amino acids. The CDR3: CASSIRAGLYEQYF. The DNA for the CDR3 is TGTGCCAGTAGTATAAGAGCAGGTCTCTACGAGCAGTACTTC. The whole variable domain, filled in from reference TRBV19 and TRBJ2-7, reads DGGITQSPKYLFRKEGQNVTLSCEQNLNHDAMYWYRQDPGQGLRLIYYSQIVNDFQKGDIAEGYSVSREKKESFPLTVTSAQKNPTAFYLCASSIRAGLYEQYFGPGTRLTVT.

V and J are TRBV5-4 and TRBJ2-5; D remains ambiguous. The CDR3 loop spans 13 amino acids. Germline V gives CDR1 SGHNT, CDR2 YYREEE (reference sequence). Trimming left V 0 bases short and J 1 base short, with 4 bases between. The CDR3: CASSLGAQETQYF. CDR3 DNA: TGTGCCAGCAGCTTGGGGGCCCAAGAGACCCAGTACTTC.

This clone was seen a single time. V is TRBV7-2 and J is TRBJ2-1; no clear D gene. V was shortened by 3 bases and J by 0 bases, with 6 bases between the two germline ends. CDR1 is SGHTA, CDR2 FQGNSA, per germline. This CDR3 has 14 residues. The CDR3: CASSFRSSYNEQFF. The CDR3 nucleotides are TGTGCCAGCAGCTTCAGAAGCTCCTACAATGAGCAGTTCTTC.

The rearrangement joins TRBV5-4 to TRBJ1-1, with D perhaps matching TRBD1 (5 bases). The CDR3 consists of 14 residues. Trimming shortened V by 4 bases and J by 7 bases, and 17 bases separated the two germline ends. CDR1 is SGHNT, CDR2 YYREEE, per germline (reference sequence). CDR3 sequence (DNA): TGTGCCAGCAGCCCTGGCGTCAGGGTTATTGAAGCTTTCTTT. Amino acids: CASSPGVRVIEAFF.

The genes are TRBV30 and TRBJ1-3, with 10 bases aligning to TRBD1. The length of the CDR3 is 16 residues. V shed 2 bases, J shed 4 bases, and the junction held 8 bases outside the gene matches. Looked up from germline, CDR1 is GTSNPN and CDR2 is SVGIG (reference sequence). CDR3 sequence: CAWSSRQGARGNTIYF. CDR3 sequence (DNA): TGTGCCTGGAGTTCCCGACAGGGGGCGAGGGGAAACACCATATATTTT.

The chain recombines TRBV19 with TRBJ1-5, with a weak D call TRBD1 (5 bases). The CDR3 contains 17 residues. With 3 bases removed from V and 5 bases from J, the gap between germline ends came to 20 bases. Germline CDR1 and CDR2: LNHDA and SQIVND (reference sequence). The CDR3 reads CASSMMGAGKGHQPQHF. The CDR3 coding sequence is TGTGCCAGTAGTATGATGGGAGCGGGGAAGGGGCATCAGCCCCAGCATTTT. Based on the CDR3 plus reference TRBV19 and TRBJ1-5, the full variable domain is DGGITQSPKYLFRKEGQNVTLSCEQNLNHDAMYWYRQDPGQGLRLIYYSQIVNDFQKGDIAEGYSVSREKKESFPLTVTSAQKNPTAFYLCASSMMGAGKGHQPQHFGDGTRLSIL.

This clone was counted once. The chain recombines TRBV28 with TRBJ2-7; TRBD1 aligns across 9 bases. The V gene end was trimmed by 5 bases and the J gene end by 4 bases; junction bases not matched to a gene: 6. CDR1 is MDHEN and CDR2 is SYDVKM in the germline V gene. This CDR3 is built from 14 residues. The CDR3 DNA follows: TGTGCCAGCAGTGGACAGGGGCTCGTATACGAGCAGTACTTC. Its translation is CASSGQGLVYEQYF.

This clone was seen only a few times. The V and J genes are TRBV7-9 and TRBJ2-1; 15 nucleotides agree with TRBD2. Germline CDR1 reads SEHNR; CDR2 reads FQNEAQ (reference sequence). The CDR3 totals 18 residues. V trimming: 5 bases; J trimming: 4 bases; junction bases outside the gene matches: 9. The CDR3 bases are TGTGCCAGCAGCCCGGGACTAGCGGGAGGTCGGGAATACAATGAGCAGTTCTTC. As protein: CASSPGLAGGREYNEQFF. The entire variable domain, with the rest obtained from reference TRBV7-9 and TRBJ2-1, is as follows: DTGVSQNPRHKITKRGQNVTFRCDPISEHNRLYWYRQTLGQGPEFLTYFQNEAQLEKSRLLSDRFSAERPKGSFSTLEIQRTEQGDSAMYLCASSPGLAGGREYNEQFFGPGTRLTVL.

The chain has TRBV18 and TRBJ2-7, with D maybe TRBD1 (5 bases). The germline V gene encodes CDR1 KGHSH and CDR2 LQKENI. This CDR3 region has 14 residues. The ends were cut back, 4 bases at V and 0 bases at J, with 10 bases in the middle. The CDR3 loop is CASSQGISSYEQYF. The CDR3 DNA reads TGTGCCAGCTCACAGGGGATAAGCTCCTACGAGCAGTACTTC.

The chain links TRBV7-9 to TRBJ1-4, with 9 bases identical to TRBD1. This CDR3 is 15 amino acids long. The V segment lost 4 bases and the J segment 8 bases; nucleotides outside the gene matches: 8. Germline loops: CDR1 SEHNR, CDR2 FQNEAQ (reference sequence). The CDR3 DNA reads as TGTGCCAGCAGCTGGGACAGGGAGGGTCGAGAAAAACTGTTTTTT. It translates to CASSWDREGREKLFF.

The chain is built from TRBV19 and TRBJ1-1; no firm D call. This CDR3 is built from 17 residues. V was cut by 2 bases and J by 1 base, with 17 bases left in between. Germline V gene lookup returns CDR1 LNHDA and CDR2 SQIVND (reference sequence). The CDR3 nucleotides are TGTGCCAGTAGTATACCCGCCGGGATAGGCAAGAACACTGAAGCTTTCTTT. Its translation is CASSIPAGIGKNTEAFF.

The rearrangement uses TRBV28 and TRBJ2-7; 12 nucleotides agree with TRBD1. Germline CDR1 and CDR2: MDHEN and SYDVKM. V trimming: 6 bases; J trimming: 4 bases; junction bases outside the gene matches: 7. The CDR3 runs 15 residues. CDR3 residues: CASRYPGQGAYEQYF. The CDR3 nucleotides read TGTGCCAGCAGGTATCCGGGACAGGGGGCTTACGAGCAGTACTTC.

The rearrangement uses TRBV5-4 and TRBJ2-6; D remains ambiguous. The CDR3 runs 18 residues. V was clipped by 0 bases and J by 0 bases, with 13 bases between them. Germline values: CDR1 SGHNT, CDR2 YYREEE (reference sequence). This CDR3 reads CASSLEAAVYSGANVLTF. In nucleotides, the CDR3 is TGTGCCAGCAGCTTGGAGGCGGCAGTATACTCTGGGGCCAACGTCCTGACTTTC.

The rearrangement joins TRBV15 to TRBJ2-3; possibly TRBD2 for D (6 bases). Deletions cut 4 bases from V and 0 bases from J, with 17 bases between. This CDR3 is 17 amino acids long. The germline CDR1 and CDR2 sequences are LNHNV and YYDKDF (reference sequence). CDR3 amino acids: CATSKNVVAASTDTQYF. Here the CDR3 DNA reads TGTGCCACCAGCAAAAACGTAGTAGCGGCTAGCACAGATACGCAGTATTTT. The variable domain in full, completed from reference TRBV15 and TRBJ2-3, reads DAMVIQNPRYQVTQFGKPVTLSCSQTLNHNVMYWYQQKSSQAPKLLFHYYDKDFNNEADTPDNFQSRRPNTSFCFLDIRSPGLGDTAMYLCATSKNVVAASTDTQYFGPGTRLTVL.

The rearrangement joins TRBV11-2 to TRBJ2-1; 10 bases align to TRBD1. CDR3 length equals 14 residues. Germline V gives CDR1 SGHAT, CDR2 FQNNGV. V dropped 4 bases and J dropped 10; count of bases not matched to a gene: 7. The CDR3 loop is CASSSSGTGVEQFF. The DNA for the CDR3 is TGTGCCAGCAGCTCCTCCGGGACAGGGGTCGAGCAGTTCTTC.

The chain combines TRBV13 with TRBJ2-7, with 11 nucleotides matching TRBD2. J lost 2 bases, V lost 6 bases, and 3 bases had no gene match. CDR3 size: 14 residues. Looked up from germline, CDR1 is PRHDT and CDR2 is FYEKMQ (reference sequence). CDR3 DNA sequence: TGTGCCAGCAGGTCTAGCGGGAGGCCCTACGAGCAGTACTTC. Residues: CASRSSGRPYEQYF.

The rearrangement joins TRBV10-3 to TRBJ2-7; D not certain. With 3 bases removed from V and 3 bases from J, the gap between germline ends came to 12 bases. This CDR3 has 14 residues. In germline, CDR1 is ENHRY, CDR2 SYGVKD. DNA of the CDR3: TGTGCCATCAGTGAATCTACTTCATACTACGAGCAGTACTTC. Protein sequence: CAISESTSYYEQYF.

J is TRBJ2-3 and V is TRBV4-3, with 14 bases lining up with TRBD2. Germline V CDR1 and CDR2: LGHNA, YSLEER. V lost 0 bases, J lost 13 bases, and 9 bases stayed unmatched. The CDR3 contains 16 residues. The CDR3 loop is CASSQDRTSGRSKEYF. The CDR3 bases are TGCGCCAGCAGCCAAGATCGGACTAGCGGGAGGTCTAAGGAGTATTTT.

The chain carries TRBV27 and TRBJ2-6, with D hard to call. CDR3 length: 16 amino acids. Germline loops: CDR1 MNHEY, CDR2 SMNVEV (reference sequence). Trimming pared 2 bases from V and 0 bases from J, leaving 8 bases between. CDR3 nucleotides: TGTGCCAGCAGTTTAGAGCTAGGCTCTGGGGCCAACGTCCTGACTTTC. Protein product: CASSLELGSGANVLTF.